The clone carrying this TCR beta chain was recorded many times. V gave up 0 bases and J gave up 2 bases; unmatched junction bases: 3. Germline V gene lookup returns CDR1 PRHDT and CDR2 FYEKMQ (reference sequence). This CDR3 has 16 amino acids. Bone marrow was sampled from every patient at the time of active disease. This sample was taken from a study of read filtering for tumor transcriptome and immune sequencing. The library was built from roughly 400 ng RNA with molecular barcoded adaptors for alpha/delta and beta/gamma chains. TCRdb re-called the reads with MiXCR, one entry per CDR3 protein. In the table there are about 39,000 distinct CDR3 sequences, 14% of which are singletons.

The clonotype was recovered from a donor at least 40 years old with multiple myeloma. The V and J genes are TRBV13 and TRBJ2-1, with TRBD2 matching 8 bases. The sequenced material came from a population of CD138-negative cells sorted from bone marrow. The CDR3 DNA sequence: TGTGCCAGCAGCTTAGGGCGGGGGGTAACCTACAATGAGCAGTTCTTC. Translated: CASSLGRGVTYNEQFF.